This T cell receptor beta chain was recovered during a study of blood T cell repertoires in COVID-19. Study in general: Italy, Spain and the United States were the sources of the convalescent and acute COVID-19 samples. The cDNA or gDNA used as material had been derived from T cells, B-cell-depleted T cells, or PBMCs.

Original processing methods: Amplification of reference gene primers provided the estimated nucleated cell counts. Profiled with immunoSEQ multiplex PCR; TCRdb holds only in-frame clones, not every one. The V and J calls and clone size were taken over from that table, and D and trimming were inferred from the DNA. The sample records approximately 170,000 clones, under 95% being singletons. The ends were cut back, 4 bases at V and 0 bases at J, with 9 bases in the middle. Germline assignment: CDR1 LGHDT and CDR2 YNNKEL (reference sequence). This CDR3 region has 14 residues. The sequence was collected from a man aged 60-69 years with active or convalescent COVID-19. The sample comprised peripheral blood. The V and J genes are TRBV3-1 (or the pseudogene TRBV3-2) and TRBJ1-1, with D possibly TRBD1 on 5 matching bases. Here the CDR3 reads CASSPLTVNTEAFF. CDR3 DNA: TGTGCCAGCAGCCCCTTGACAGTGAACACTGAAGCTTTCTTT.